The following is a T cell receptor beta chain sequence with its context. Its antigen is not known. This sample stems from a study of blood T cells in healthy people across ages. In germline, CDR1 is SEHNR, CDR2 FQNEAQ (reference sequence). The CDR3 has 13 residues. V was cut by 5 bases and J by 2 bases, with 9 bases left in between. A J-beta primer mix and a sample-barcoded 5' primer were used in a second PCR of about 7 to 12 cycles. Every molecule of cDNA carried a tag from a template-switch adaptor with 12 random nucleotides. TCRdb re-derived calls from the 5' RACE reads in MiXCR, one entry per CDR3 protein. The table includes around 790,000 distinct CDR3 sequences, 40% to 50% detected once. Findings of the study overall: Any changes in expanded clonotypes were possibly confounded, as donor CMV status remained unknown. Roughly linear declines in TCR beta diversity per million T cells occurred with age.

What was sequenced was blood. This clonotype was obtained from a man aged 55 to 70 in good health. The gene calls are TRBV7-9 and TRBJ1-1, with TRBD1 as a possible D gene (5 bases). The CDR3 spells CASSRDGNTEAFF. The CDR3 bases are TGTGCCAGCAGCCGGGACGGAAACACTGAAGCTTTCTTT. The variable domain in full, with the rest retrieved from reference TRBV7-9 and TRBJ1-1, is DTGVSQNPRHKITKRGQNVTFRCDPISEHNRLYWYRQTLGQGPEFLTYFQNEAQLEKSRLLSDRFSAERPKGSFSTLEIQRTEQGDSAMYLCASSRDGNTEAFFGQGTRLTVV.